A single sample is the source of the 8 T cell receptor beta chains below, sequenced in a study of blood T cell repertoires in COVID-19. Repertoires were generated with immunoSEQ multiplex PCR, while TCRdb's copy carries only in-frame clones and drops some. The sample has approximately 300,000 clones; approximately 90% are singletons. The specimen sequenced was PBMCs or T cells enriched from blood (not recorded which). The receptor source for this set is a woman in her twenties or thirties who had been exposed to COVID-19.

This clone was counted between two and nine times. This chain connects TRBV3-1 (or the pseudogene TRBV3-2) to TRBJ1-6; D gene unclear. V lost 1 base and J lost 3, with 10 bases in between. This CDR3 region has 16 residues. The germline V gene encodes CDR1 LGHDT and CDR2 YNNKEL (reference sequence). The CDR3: CASSQGSRDYNSPLHF. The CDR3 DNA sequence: TGTGCCAGCAGCCAAGGTAGCAGAGACTATAATTCACCCCTCCACTTT.

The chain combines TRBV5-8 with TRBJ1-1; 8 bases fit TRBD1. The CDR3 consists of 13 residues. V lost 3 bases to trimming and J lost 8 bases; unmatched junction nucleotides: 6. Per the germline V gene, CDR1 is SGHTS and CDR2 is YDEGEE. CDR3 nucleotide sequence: TGTGCCAGCAGCTGGACAGGGACAGGAGAAGCTTTCTTT. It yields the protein CASSWTGTGEAFF.

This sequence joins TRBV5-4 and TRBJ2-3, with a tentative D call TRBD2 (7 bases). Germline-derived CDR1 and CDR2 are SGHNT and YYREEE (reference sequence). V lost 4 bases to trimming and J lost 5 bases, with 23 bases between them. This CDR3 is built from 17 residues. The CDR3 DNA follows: TGTGCCAGCAGCCCCGTCGGTCTCGCGGGGGCGGGAGATACGCAGTATTTT. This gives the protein CASSPVGLAGAGDTQYF.

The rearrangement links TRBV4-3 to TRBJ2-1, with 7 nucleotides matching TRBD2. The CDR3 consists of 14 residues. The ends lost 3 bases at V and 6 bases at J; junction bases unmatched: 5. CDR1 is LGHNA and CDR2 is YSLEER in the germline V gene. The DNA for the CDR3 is TGCGCCAGCAGCCAGGGGGGGGATCCCAATGAGCAGTTCTTC. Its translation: CASSQGGDPNEQFF.

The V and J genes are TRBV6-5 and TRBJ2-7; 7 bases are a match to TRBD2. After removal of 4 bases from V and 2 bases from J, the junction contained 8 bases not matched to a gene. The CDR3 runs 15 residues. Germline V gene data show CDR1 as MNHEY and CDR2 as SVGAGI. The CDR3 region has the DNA TGTGCCAGCAGTTCGCCCGGGAGGCCAGCCTACGAGCAGTACTTC. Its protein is CASSSPGRPAYEQYF.

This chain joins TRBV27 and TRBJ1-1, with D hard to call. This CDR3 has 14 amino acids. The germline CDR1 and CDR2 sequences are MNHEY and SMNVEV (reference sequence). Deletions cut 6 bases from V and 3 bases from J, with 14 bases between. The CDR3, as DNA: TGTGCCAGCAGGCAGTGGGTTGAGGACACTGAAGCTTTCTTT. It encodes CASRQWVEDTEAFF.

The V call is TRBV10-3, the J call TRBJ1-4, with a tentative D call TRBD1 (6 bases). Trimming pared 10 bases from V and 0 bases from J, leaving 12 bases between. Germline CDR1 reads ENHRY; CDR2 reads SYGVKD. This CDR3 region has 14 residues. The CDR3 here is CATMTGPTNEKLFF. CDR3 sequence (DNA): TGTGCCACTATGACAGGTCCAACTAATGAAAAACTGTTTTTT.

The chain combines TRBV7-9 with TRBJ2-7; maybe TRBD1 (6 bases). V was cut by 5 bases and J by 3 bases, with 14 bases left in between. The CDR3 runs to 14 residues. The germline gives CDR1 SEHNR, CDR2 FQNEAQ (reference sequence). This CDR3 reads CASSLSDRFYEQYF. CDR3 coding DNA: TGTGCCAGCAGCCTTTCCGACAGGTTCTACGAGCAGTACTTC.